Sequencing of this T cell receptor (beta chain) was carried out in a study of T cells expressing NK-cell markers. The wider study: Sorted CD3+CD56+NKG2C+, CD3+CD56+NKG2C- and CD3+CD56-NKG2C+ T-cell subsets were beta-chain profiled.

Following a re-call of the 5' RACE reads, TCRdb has one entry per CDR3 protein and lacks DNA. This sample contains 550,000 to 600,000 distinct CDR3 sequences. Per the germline V gene, CDR1 is MDHEN and CDR2 is SYDVKM. This CDR3 spans 15 amino acids. This TCR derives from a man between 18 and 29 years old in good health. V usage is TRBV28 and J usage is TRBJ2-3; as DNA is missing, the TRBD1 call by TCRdb cannot be tested. The sequenced material came from blood T cells: a sorted CD56 or NKG2C T cell subset, CD4+ or CD8+ T cells, or bulk PBMC T cells (not recorded which). CDR3 protein: CASSPTGLRTDTQYF.